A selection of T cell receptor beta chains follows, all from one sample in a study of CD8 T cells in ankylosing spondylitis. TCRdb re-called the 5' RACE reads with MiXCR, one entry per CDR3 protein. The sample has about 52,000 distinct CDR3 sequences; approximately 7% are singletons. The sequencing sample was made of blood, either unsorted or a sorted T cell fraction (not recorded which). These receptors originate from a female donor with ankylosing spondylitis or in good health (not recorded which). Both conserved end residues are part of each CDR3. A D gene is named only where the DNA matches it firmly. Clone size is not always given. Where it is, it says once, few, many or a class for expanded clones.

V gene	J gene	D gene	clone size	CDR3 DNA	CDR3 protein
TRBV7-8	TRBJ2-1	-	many	TGTGCCAGCAGCGCGGTGTTAGCGAGATACAATGAGCAGTTCTTC	CASSAVLARYNEQFF
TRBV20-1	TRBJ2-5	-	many	TGCAGTGCTAGGAGGGGTGCAGAGGGGGAGACCCAGTACTTC	CSARRGAEGETQYF
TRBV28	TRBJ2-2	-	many	TGTGCCAGCAGTTCCTCCCCTATGGCGGGGACAGGGGAGCTGTTTTTT	CASSSSPMAGTGELFF
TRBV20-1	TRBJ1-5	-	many	TGCAGTGCTAGTCGTTACGCCAATAATCAGCCCCAGCATTTT	CSASRYANNQPQHF
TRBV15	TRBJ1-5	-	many	TGTGCCACCAGCAGAACCCGGGGTAGCAATCAGCCCCAGCATTTT	CATSRTRGSNQPQHF
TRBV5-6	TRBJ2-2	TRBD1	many	TGTGCCAGCAGCTTGGGACAGGGTTCGAAGCTGTTTTTT	CASSLGQGSKLFF
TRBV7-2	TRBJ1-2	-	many	TGTGCCAGCAGCGCTCTTGGACTCCCAATCTATGGCTACACCTTC	CASSALGLPIYGYTF
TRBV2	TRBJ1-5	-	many	TGTGCCAGCAAGGGCAGGGGTACGTATCAGCCCCAGCATTTT	CASKGRGTYQPQHF
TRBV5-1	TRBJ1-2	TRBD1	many	TGCGCCAGCAGCTTTATGGTTTTGGATGGGACAGTAGATGGCTACACCTTC	CASSFMVLDGTVDGYTF
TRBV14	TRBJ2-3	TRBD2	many	TGTGCCAGCAGCCATGAATGGACTAGCGCCCGGCAAGGTGGTACGCAGTATTTT	CASSHEWTSARQGGTQYF
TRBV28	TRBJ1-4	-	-	TGTGCCAGCAGTTTATCGATCTCGCCGGATGAAAAACTGTTTTTT	CASSLSISPDEKLFF
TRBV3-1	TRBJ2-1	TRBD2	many	TGTGCCAGCAGCCAAGGCCAAAGCGGGGGGAACAATGAGCAGTTCTTC	CASSQGQSGGNNEQFF
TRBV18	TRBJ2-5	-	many	TGTGCCAGCTCCCCTCCTGGAGGGGTTGAGACCCAGTACTTC	CASSPPGGVETQYF
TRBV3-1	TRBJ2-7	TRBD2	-	TGTGCCAGCAGCCAACTTAGCGGGGGTTACTACGAGCATTACTTC	CASSQLSGGYYEHYF
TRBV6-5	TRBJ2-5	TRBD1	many	TGTGCCAGCAGTTCAGGACAGGGGGGGCCCCGGGAGACCCAGTACTTC	CASSSGQGGPRETQYF
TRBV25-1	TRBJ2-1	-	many	TGTGCCAGCAGGGAATCAAATGAGCAGTTCTTC	CASRESNEQFF
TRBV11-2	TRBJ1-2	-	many	TGTGCCAGCAGCTTAATCTCGCGCAGGGGTATCGATGGCTACACCTTC	CASSLISRRGIDGYTF
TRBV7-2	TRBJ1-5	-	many	TGTGCCAGCAGCCCACTCCTCGGCAATCAGCCCCAGCATTTT	CASSPLLGNQPQHF
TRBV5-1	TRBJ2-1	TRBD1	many	TGCGCCAGCAGCTTGGTAACAGGGGGTCCCGTGTCCGGTGAGCAGTTCTTC	CASSLVTGGPVSGEQFF
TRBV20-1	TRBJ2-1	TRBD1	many	TGCAGTGCTAGACGGTCAGGACAGGGAAACAATGAGCAGTTCTTC	CSARRSGQGNNEQFF